This T cell receptor (beta chain) emerged from a study of T-cell reconstitution after alpha-beta-depleted transplantation in children. General study points: Surviving recipient cells, namely T cells and thymic progenitors, were the source of high day-60 TCRbeta diversity in some patients. Newly made T cells mostly supplied T-cell counts and diversity one year after transplant.

Preparing the TCRbeta library involved the use of unique molecular identifiers. TCRdb reprocessed the PCR reads with MiXCR, giving one entry per CDR3 protein. Of about 200,000 distinct CDR3 sequences listed, approximately 6% are singletons. This clonotype was seen ten or more times. Its antigen is unknown. Looked up from germline, CDR1 is MDHEN and CDR2 is SYDVKM. The trim removed 2 bases at V and 6 bases at J, leaving 8 bases unmatched. There are 16 residues in the CDR3. The material was PBMCs, obtained before TCRalphabeta/CD19-depleted stem cell transplant. The receptor was isolated from a girl under three years old with combined immunodeficiency, due to receive a stem cell transplant. The chain recombines TRBV28 with TRBJ2-1; TRBD2 matches at 9 bases. DNA for the CDR3: TGTGCCAGCAGTTTACTTCTCCAGCGGGAGGTCAATGAGCAGTTCTTC. Amino acids: CASSLLLQREVNEQFF.